The clone carrying this T cell receptor beta chain was detected ten times or more. Per germline, CDR1 SGHTA and CDR2 FQGNSA. The CDR3 extends over 12 amino acids. Trimming left V 5 bases short and J 3 bases short, with 5 bases between. Arm-PCR of CDR3 regions and iRepertoire HTBI primers were used to build TCR beta libraries. Using its own MiXCR run on the multiplex PCR reads, TCRdb lists one record per CDR3 protein. The table lists 400,000 to 500,000 distinct CDR3 sequences, 16% of them singletons, with about 25% in the top ten. The data are from a study of regulatory T cells in long-lasting Graves disease. Sample time point: newly diagnosed GD, antithyroid drugs for less than 3 months. RNA extracted from PBMCs served as the sequencing template. A further study also used this sample, focusing on T cells in Graves' hyperthyroidism and ophthalmopathy. That source notes: Stability of Graves' hyperthyroidism was defined as absent ophthalmopathy progression within 18 months. Uncontrolled infection, other autoimmune disease, pregnancy or lactation excluded patients.

The rearrangement joins TRBV7-2 to TRBJ1-5; D not resolved. The clonotype was recovered from a woman aged 18-29 years with Graves disease. This material consisted of peripheral blood mononuclear cells (PBMCs), taken at new diagnosis, from a patient treated with antithyroid drugs. The CDR3 DNA is TGTGCCAGCAGCAGGGTCAATCAGCCCCAGCATTTT. Its protein is CASSRVNQPQHF.